This T cell receptor beta chain was profiled in a study of T-cell reconstitution after alpha-beta-depleted transplantation in children. A TCRbeta library incorporating unique molecular identifiers was prepared. MiXCR, run by TCRdb on the PCR reads, gives a single entry per CDR3 protein. The data show more than 85,000 distinct CDR3 sequences, approximately 8% seen once. Study-wide points: Several hundred rapidly expanded clones from non-depleted graft cells reportedly supplied alpha-beta T cells about two months post-transplant. T-cell counts and diversity at one year following transplant were attributed mainly to newly produced T cells.

The CDR3 runs 16 residues. V lost 5 bases, J lost 0 bases, and 14 bases lay in between. Germline V gene sequence: CDR1 DFQATT, CDR2 SNEGSKA (reference sequence). This clonotype was counted at least ten times. Its antigen is unidentified. The TCR was taken from a boy between 2 and 15 years old with acute lymphoblastic leukemia, due to receive a stem cell transplant. Source: PBMCs, taken before TCRalphabeta/CD19-depleted stem cell transplant. The rearrangement links TRBV20-1 to TRBJ2-6; weak D call: TRBD1 (6 bases). CDR3 nucleotide sequence: TGCAGTGCTCCGGTGGACAGCCGCTCTGGGGCCAACGTCCTGACTTTC. Its translation: CSAPVDSRSGANVLTF.